This T cell receptor (beta chain) is drawn from a study of T-cell reconstitution after alpha-beta-depleted transplantation in children. Unique molecular identifiers tagged the TCRbeta library. TCRdb re-derived calls from the PCR reads in MiXCR, one entry per CDR3 protein. The repertoire holds about 490,000 distinct CDR3 sequences, with 10% to 13% as singletons. The CDR3 length is 13 residues. V was pared by 8 bases and J by 2 bases, with 14 bases between. CDR1 is SGHTS and CDR2 is YDEGEE in the germline V gene. This sequence was found in a child aged 2 to 10 with inherited bone marrow failure, due to receive a stem cell transplant. The chain uses TRBV5-8 and TRBJ2-7, with D perhaps given as TRBD1 or TRBD2 (5 bases each). The sample in question was PBMCs, obtained before TCRalphabeta/CD19-depleted stem cell transplant. For the CDR3, the DNA is TGTGCCAGTCGGGACGGACTTACCTACGAGCAGTACTTC. Translation: CASRDGLTYEQYF. Together with reference TRBV5-8 and TRBJ2-7, the CDR3 gives the full variable domain: EAGVTQSPTHLIKTRGQQATLRCSPISGHTSVYWYQQALGLGLQFLLWYDEGEERNRGNFPPRFSGRQFPNYSSELNVNALELEDSALYLCASRDGLTYEQYFGPGTRLTVT.